The present TCR beta chain was sequenced within a study of beta chain features in type 1 diabetes. Whole-study findings and limits: The naive, central memory and Treg TCRB repertoires looked more alike in patients than they did in healthy donors. PCR might pick shorter templates more often, in the same way for patients and controls.

Turning to this clone: Its specificity is unknown.

Expressed TCRB transcripts were sequenced, since all the RNA that had been isolated was reverse transcribed. Sequencing was performed with immunoSEQ multiplex PCR; in TCRdb, only in-frame clones are kept and a portion is missing. The table lists around 250,000 clones, roughly 70% of them singletons. The CDR3 runs 15 residues. Per the germline V gene, CDR1 is GTSNPN and CDR2 is SVGIG (reference sequence). With 4 bases removed from V and 0 bases from J, the gap between germline ends came to 15 bases. Via the markers CD45RO/CCR7/CD25/CD127/CD95/CD27, stem cell-like memory, regulatory, central memory and naive CD4+ cells were sorted.

The sequencing input was naive CD4+ T cells from blood. V is TRBV30 and J is TRBJ1-1; no clear D gene. This sequence was found in a man in his thirties or forties in good health. CDR3 loop: CAWTFSLAMNTEAFF. The DNA for the CDR3 is TGTGCCTGGACTTTCTCGCTGGCCATGAACACTGAAGCTTTCTTT. Supplemented by reference TRBV30 and TRBJ1-1, the full variable domain reads SQTIHQWPATLVQPVGSPLSLECTVEGTSNPNLYWYRQAAGRGLQLLFYSVGIGQISSEVPQNLSASRPQDRQFILSSKKLLLSDSGFYLCAWTFSLAMNTEAFFGQGTRLTVV.